This record looks at one TCR beta chain sequence and its context. The data belong to a study of shared clonotypes between healthy human individuals. Profiled with immunoSEQ multiplex PCR; TCRdb holds only in-frame clones, not every one. The table has about 1.5 million clones, approximately 98% seen once. With 8 bases removed from V and 3 bases from J, the gap between germline ends came to 19 bases. CDR3 length equals 16 residues. CDR1 is LNHDA and CDR2 is SQIVND in the germline V gene (reference sequence). Sample: naive CD4+ T cells sorted from blood. Subset in this sample: CD45RA+ positively selected. V is TRBV19 and J is TRBJ2-2; D is unclear. The sequence was obtained from a man aged 30-40 years in good health. The CDR3 DNA is TGTGCCAGTCTGTACAACCCGAATATGGACACCGGGGAGCTGTTTTTT. This codes for CASLYNPNMDTGELFF.